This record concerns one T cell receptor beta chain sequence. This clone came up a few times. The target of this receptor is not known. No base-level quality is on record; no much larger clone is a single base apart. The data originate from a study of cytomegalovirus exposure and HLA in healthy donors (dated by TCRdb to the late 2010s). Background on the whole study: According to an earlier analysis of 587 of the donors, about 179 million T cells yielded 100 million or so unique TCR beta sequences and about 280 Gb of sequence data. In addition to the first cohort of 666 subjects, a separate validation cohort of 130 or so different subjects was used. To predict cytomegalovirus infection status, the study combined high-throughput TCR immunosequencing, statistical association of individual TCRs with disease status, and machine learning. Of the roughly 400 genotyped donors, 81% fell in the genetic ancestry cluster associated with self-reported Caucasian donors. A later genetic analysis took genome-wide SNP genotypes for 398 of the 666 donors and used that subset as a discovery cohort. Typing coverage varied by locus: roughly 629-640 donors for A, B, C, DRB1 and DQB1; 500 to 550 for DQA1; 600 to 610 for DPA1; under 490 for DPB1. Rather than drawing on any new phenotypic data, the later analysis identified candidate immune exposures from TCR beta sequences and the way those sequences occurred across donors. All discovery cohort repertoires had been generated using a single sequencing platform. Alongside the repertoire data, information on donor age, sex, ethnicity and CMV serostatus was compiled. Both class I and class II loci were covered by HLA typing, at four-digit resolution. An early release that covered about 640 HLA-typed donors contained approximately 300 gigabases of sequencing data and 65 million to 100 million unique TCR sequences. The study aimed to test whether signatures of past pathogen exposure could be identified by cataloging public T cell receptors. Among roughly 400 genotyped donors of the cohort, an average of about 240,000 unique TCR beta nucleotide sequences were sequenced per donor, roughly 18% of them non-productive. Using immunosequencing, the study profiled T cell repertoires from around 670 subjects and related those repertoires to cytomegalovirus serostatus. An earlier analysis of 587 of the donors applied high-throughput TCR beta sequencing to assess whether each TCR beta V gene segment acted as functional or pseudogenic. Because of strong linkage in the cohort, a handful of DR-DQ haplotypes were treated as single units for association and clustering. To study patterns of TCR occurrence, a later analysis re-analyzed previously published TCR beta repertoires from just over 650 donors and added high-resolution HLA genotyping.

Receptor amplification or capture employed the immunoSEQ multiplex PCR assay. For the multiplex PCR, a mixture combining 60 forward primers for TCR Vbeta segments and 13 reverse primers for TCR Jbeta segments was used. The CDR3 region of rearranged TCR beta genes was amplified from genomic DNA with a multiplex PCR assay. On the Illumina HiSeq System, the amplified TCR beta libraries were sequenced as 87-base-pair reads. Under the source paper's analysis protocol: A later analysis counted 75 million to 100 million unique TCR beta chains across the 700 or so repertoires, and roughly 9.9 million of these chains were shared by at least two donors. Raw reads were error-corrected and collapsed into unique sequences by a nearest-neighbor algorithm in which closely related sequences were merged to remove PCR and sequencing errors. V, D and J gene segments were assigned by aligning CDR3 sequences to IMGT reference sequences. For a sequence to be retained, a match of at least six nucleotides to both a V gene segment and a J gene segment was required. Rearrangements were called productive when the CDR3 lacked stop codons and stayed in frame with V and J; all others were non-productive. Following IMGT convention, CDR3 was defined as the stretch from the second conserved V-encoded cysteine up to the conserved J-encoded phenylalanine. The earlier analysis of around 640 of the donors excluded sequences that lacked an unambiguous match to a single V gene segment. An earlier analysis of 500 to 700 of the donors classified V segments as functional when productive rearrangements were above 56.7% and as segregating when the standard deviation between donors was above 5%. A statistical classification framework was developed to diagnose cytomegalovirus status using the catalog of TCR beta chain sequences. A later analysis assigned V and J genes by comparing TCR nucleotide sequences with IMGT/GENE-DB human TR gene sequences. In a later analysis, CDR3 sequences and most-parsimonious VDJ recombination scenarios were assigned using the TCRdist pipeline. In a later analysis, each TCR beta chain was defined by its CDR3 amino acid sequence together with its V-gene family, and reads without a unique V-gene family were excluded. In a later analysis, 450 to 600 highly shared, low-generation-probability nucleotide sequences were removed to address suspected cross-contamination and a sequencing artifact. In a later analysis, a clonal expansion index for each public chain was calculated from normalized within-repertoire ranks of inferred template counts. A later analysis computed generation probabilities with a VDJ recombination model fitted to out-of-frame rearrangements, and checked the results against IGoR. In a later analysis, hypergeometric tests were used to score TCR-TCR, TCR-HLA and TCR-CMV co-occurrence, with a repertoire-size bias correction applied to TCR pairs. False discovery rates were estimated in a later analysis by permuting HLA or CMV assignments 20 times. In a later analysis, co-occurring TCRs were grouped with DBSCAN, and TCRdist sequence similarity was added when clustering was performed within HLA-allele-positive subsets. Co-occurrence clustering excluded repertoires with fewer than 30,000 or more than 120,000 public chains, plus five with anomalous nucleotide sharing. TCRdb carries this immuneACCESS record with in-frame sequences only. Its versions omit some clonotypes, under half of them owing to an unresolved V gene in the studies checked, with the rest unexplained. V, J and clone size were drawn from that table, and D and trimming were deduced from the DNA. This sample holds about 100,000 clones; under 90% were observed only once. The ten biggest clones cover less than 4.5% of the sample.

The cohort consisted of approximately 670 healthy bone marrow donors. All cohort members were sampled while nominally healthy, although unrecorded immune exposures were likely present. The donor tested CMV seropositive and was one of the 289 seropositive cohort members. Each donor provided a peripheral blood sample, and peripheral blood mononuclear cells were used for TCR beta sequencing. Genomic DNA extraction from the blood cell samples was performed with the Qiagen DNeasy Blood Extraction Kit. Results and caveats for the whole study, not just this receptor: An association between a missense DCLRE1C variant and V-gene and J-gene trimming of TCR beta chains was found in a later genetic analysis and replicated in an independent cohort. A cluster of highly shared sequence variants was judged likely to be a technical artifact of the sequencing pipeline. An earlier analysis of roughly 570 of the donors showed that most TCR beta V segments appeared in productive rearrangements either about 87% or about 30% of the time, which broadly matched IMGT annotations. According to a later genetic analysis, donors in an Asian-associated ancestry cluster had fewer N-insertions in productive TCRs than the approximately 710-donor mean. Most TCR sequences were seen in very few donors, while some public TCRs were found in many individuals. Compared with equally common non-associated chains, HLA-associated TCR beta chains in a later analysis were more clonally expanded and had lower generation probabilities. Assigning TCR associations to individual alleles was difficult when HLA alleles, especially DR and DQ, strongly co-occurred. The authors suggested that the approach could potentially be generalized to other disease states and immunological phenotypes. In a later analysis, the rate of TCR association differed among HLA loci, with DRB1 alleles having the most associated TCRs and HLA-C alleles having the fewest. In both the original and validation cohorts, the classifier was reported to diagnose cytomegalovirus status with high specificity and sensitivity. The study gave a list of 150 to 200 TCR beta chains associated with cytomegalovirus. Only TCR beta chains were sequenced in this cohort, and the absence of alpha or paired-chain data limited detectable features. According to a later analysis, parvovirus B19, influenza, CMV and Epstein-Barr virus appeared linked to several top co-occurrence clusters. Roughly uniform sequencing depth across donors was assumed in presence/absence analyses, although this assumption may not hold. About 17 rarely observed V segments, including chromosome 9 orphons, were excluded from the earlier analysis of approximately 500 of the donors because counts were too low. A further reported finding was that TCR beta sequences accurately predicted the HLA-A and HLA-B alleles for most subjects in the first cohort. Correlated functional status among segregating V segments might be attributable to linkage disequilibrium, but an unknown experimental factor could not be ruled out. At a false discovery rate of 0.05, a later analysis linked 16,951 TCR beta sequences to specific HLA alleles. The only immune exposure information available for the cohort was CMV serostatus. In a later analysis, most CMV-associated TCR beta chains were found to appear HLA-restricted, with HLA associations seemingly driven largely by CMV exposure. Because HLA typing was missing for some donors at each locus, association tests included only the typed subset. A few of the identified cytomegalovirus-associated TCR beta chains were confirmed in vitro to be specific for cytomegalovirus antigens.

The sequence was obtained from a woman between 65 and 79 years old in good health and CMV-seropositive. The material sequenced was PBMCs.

The CDR3 loop reads CASSLAGGYSYEQYF. Read as DNA, the sequence is TGTGCCAGCAGCTTGGCGGGGGGATACTCCTACGAGCAGTACTTC. The chain uses TRBV5-4 and TRBJ2-7; the central 7 bases match TRBD2. Germline trimming amounts to 0 bases on V and 0 bases on J, with 3 as the count of junction bases outside the gene matches. For CDR1 and CDR2, the germline V gene (reference sequence) lists SGHNT and YYREEE. The CDR3 measures 15 amino acids from cysteine to phenylalanine. The only DNA kept is the CDR3, 45 bases in frame from the first base.